This TCR beta chain was recovered during a study of graft-versus-host responses after intestinal transplantation. Study-wide background: The recipients all started with anti-thymocyte globulin induction and then took tacrolimus and steroids for 3 to 4 years. Whole-study findings and limits: GvH clonotypes were identified within recipient marrow, with a subset emerging first in ileum or blood.

The CDR3 extends over 15 amino acids. V dropped 5 bases and J dropped 5; count of bases not matched to a gene: 10. Germline lookup yields CDR1 SGHRS and CDR2 YFSETQ. Worth noting for this clone: Its cognate antigen is unknown.

The assay was immunoSEQ multiplex PCR, and TCRdb's table has in-frame clones only and misses some. The sample yields approximately 100,000 clones, more than 85% seen once. The chain combines TRBV5-1 with TRBJ1-2, with 9 bases matching TRBD1. Sequences were derived from unstimulated CD4+ T cells sorted from spleen or lymph node cells, sampled before intestinal transplant. The TCR comes from a human donor who received an intestinal transplant. CDR3 bases: TGCGCCAGCAGACGAAACCGGGACAGGGCATATGGCTACACCTTC. Amino acids: CASRRNRDRAYGYTF.